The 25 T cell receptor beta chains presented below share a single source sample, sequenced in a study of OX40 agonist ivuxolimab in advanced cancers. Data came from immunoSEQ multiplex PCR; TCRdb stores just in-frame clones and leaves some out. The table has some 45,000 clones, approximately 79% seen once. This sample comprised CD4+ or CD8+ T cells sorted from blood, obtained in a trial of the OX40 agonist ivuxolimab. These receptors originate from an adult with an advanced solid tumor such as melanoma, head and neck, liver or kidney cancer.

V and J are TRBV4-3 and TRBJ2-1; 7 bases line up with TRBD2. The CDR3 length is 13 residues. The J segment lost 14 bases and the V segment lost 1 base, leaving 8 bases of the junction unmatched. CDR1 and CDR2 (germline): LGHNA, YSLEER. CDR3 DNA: TGCGCCAGCAGCCAAGTCGGGATCGCGGGGGAGTTCTTC. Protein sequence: CASSQVGIAGEFF.

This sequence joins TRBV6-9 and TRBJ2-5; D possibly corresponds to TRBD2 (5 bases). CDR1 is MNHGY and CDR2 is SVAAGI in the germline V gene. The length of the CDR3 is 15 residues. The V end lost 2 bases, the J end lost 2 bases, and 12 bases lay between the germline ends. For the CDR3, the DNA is TGTGCCAGCAGTTATAGCACGAGCGGACAAGAGACCCAGTACTTC. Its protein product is CASSYSTSGQETQYF.

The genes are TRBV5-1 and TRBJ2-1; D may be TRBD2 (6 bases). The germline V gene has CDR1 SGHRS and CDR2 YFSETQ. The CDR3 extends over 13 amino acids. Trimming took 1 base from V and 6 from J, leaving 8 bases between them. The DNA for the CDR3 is TGCGCCAGCAGCTTGCGGAGGGGCAATGAGCAGTTCTTC. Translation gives CASSLRRGNEQFF.

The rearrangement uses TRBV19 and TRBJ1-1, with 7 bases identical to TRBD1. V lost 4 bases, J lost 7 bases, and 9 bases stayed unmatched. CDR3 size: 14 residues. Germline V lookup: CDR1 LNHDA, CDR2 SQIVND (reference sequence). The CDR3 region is CASSTDRAFNEAFF. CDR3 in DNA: TGTGCCAGTAGTACTGACAGGGCATTCAATGAAGCTTTCTTT.

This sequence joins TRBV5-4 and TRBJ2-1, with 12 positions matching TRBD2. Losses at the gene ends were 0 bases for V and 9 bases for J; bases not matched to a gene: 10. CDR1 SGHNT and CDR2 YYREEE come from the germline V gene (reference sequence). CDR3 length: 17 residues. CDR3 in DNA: TGTGCCAGCAGCTTGGGACTAGCGGGAGATTGGTGGGGTGAGCAGTTCTTC. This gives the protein CASSLGLAGDWWGEQFF.

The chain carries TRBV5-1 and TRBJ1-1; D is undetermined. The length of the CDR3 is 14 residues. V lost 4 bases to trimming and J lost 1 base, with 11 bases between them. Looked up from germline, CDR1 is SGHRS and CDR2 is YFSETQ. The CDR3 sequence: CASSPEPRNTEAFF. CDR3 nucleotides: TGCGCCAGCAGCCCCGAGCCCAGGAACACTGAAGCTTTCTTT.

CDR3 nucleotides: TGTGCCAGCTCACCCCCACCAACACGGGGACAAGAGACCCAGTACTTC. Protein sequence: CASSPPPTRGQETQYF. The chain links TRBV18 to TRBJ2-5, with D perhaps matching TRBD2 (5 bases). V gave up 3 bases and J gave up 2 bases, with 16 bases separating them. This CDR3 has 16 amino acids. The germline V gene encodes CDR1 KGHSH and CDR2 LQKENI.

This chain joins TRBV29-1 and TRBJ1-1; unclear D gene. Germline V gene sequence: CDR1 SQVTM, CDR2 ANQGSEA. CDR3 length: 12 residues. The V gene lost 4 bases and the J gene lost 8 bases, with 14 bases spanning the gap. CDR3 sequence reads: CSVAWIGLEAFF. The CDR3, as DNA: TGCAGCGTTGCTTGGATAGGTCTCGAAGCTTTCTTT.

The CDR3: CASSEVSPGFNYGYTF. CDR3 DNA: TGTGCCAGCAGTGAAGTTTCCCCGGGTTTTAACTATGGCTACACCTTC. The chain is built from TRBV6-1 and TRBJ1-2; D uncertain. V was clipped by 1 base and J by 1 base, with 13 bases between them. There are 16 residues in the CDR3. The V gene's germline CDR1 is MNHNS and CDR2 SASEGT.

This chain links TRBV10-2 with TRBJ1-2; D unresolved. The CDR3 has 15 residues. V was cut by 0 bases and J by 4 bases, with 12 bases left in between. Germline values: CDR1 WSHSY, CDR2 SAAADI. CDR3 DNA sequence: TGCGCCAGCAGTGAGTCGCCGGGCCCCAGCTATGGCTACACCTTC. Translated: CASSESPGPSYGYTF.

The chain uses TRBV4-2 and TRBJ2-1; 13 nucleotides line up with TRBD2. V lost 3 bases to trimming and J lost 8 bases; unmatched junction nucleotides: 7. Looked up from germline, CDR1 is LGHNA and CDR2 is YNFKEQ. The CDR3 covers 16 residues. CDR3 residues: CASSQPGTSGIYEQFF. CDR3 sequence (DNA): TGTGCCAGCAGCCAGCCAGGGACTAGCGGGATCTATGAGCAGTTCTTC.

The CDR3 region is CASSPRWGGKGDEQFF. The CDR3 bases are TGTGCCAGCAGCCCACGATGGGGCGGGAAAGGCGATGAGCAGTTCTTC. The chain is built from TRBV9 and TRBJ2-1; possible D gene TRBD2, 6 bases. CDR1 is SGDLS, CDR2 YYNGEE, per germline. The V end was cut by 4 bases, the J end by 8 bases, with 22 bases between. The CDR3 is 16 amino acids.

CDR3 sequence reads: CASSLVGPPEAFF. The DNA for the CDR3 is TGTGCCAGCAGCTTAGTAGGGCCCCCTGAAGCTTTCTTT. The chain employs TRBV7-8 and TRBJ1-1; D remains ambiguous. Between the trimmed V and J ends, which lost 1 base and 6 bases, there was a span of 9 bases. CDR3 length: 13 residues. CDR1 is SGHVS, CDR2 FQNEAQ, per germline.

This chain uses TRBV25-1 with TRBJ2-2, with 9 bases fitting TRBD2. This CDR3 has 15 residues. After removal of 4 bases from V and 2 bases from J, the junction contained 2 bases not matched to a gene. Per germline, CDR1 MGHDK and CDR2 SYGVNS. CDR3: CASSATSGNTGELFF. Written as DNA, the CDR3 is TGTGCCAGCAGTGCGACTAGCGGAAACACCGGGGAGCTGTTTTTT.

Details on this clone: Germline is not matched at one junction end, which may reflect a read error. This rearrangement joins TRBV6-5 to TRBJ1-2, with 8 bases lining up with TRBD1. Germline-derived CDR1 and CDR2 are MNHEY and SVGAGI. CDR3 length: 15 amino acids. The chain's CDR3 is CAISALDRDTYGYTF. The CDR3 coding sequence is TGTGCCATCAGTGCGTTGGACAGGGATACCTATGGCTACACCTTC.

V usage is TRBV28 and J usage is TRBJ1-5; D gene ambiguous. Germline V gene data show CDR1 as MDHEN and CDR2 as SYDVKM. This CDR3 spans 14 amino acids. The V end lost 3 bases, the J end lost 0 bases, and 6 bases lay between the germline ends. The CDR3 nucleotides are TGTGCCAGCAGTTTGCCCATTAGCAATCAGCCCCAGCATTTT. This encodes CASSLPISNQPQHF.

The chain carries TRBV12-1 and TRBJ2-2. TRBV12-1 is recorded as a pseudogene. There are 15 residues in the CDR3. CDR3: CASSLGVARTGELFF. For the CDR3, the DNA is TGTGCCAGCAGCTTAGGGGTAGCGCGCACCGGGGAGCTGTTTTTT.

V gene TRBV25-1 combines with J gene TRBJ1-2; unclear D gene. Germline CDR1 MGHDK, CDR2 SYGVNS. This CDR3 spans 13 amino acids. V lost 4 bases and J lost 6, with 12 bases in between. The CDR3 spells CASSAQTEDGYTF. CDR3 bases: TGTGCCAGCAGTGCCCAAACAGAGGATGGCTACACCTTC.

CDR3 in DNA: TGTGCCTGGACCCGGGGCCCCTATGGCTACACCTTC. Protein product: CAWTRGPYGYTF. The V and J genes are TRBV30 and TRBJ1-2; weak D call: TRBD1 (5 bases). Trimming removed 4 bases from V and 4 bases from J, with 10 bases in between. This CDR3 comprises 12 residues. In germline, CDR1 is GTSNPN, CDR2 SVGIG (reference sequence). The variable domain in full, with the rest retrieved from reference TRBV30 and TRBJ1-2, is SQTIHQWPATLVQPVGSPLSLECTVEGTSNPNLYWYRQAAGRGLQLLFYSVGIGQISSEVPQNLSASRPQDRQFILSSKKLLLSDSGFYLCAWTRGPYGYTFGSGTRLTVV.

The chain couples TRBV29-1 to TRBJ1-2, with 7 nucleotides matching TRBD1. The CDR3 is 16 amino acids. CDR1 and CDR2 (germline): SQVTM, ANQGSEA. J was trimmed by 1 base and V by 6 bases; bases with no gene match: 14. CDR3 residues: CSVERKPGQINYGYTF. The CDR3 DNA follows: TGCAGCGTAGAGCGGAAACCGGGACAGATTAACTATGGCTACACCTTC.

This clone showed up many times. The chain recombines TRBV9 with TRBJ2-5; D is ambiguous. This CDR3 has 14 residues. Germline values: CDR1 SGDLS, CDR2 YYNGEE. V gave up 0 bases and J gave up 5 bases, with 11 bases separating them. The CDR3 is CASSVGMAGETQYF. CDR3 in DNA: TGTGCCAGCAGCGTAGGGATGGCTGGGGAGACCCAGTACTTC.

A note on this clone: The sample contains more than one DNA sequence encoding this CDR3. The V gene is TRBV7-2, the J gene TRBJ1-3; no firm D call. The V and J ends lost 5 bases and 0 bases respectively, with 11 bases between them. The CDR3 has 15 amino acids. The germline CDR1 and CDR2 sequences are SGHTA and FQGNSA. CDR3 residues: CASSPGPSSGNTIYF. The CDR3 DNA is TGTGCCAGCAGCCCTGGGCCCTCCTCTGGAAACACCATATATTTT.

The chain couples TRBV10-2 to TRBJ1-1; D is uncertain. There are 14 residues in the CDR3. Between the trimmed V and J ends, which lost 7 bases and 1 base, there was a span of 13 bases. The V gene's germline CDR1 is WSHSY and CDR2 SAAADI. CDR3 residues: CASMSADSNTEAFF. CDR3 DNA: TGCGCCAGCATGTCAGCCGACTCGAACACTGAAGCTTTCTTT.

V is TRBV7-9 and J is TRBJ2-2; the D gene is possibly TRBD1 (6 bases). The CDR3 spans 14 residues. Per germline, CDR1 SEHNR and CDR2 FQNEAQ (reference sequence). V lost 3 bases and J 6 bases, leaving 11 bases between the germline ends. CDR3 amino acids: CASSLIQGAGELFF. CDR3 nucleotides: TGTGCCAGCAGCTTGATACAGGGCGCCGGGGAGCTGTTTTTT.

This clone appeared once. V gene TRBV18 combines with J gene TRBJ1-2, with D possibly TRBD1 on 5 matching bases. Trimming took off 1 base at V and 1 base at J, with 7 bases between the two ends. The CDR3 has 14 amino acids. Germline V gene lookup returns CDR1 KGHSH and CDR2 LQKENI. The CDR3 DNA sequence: TGTGCCAGCTCACCACGACAGCGTAACTATGGCTACACCTTC. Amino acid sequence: CASSPRQRNYGYTF.